The 8 T cell receptor beta chains below come from one sample, sequenced in a study of shared clonotypes between healthy human individuals. Sequenced by immunoSEQ multiplex PCR; TCRdb stores in-frame clones only, minus some. The sample holds 1.5 million to 1.9 million clones, 95% to 99% seen once. The sample consisted of naive CD4+ T cells sorted from blood. As for subset: CD45RA+ positively selected. These receptors came from a man aged 25-40 years in good health.

The genes are TRBV4-3 and TRBJ1-5, with TRBD1 identical over 10 bases. The ends lost 3 bases at V and 5 bases at J; junction bases unmatched: 10. Germline assignment: CDR1 LGHNA and CDR2 YSLEER. The CDR3 contains 17 residues. CDR3 DNA: TGCGCCAGCAGCCAGGCCAGTGGGACAGGGGCCTATCAGCCCCAGCATTTT. Translating it yields CASSQASGTGAYQPQHF.

This clone was seen only once. The chain is built from TRBV7-2 and TRBJ1-2; 11 bases line up with TRBD1. Germline CDR1 is SGHTA and CDR2 is FQGNSA. The CDR3 covers 17 residues. The J segment lost 4 bases and the V segment lost 3 bases, leaving 10 bases of the junction unmatched. The CDR3 reads CASSLLGQGANSYGYTF. The CDR3 DNA is TGTGCCAGCAGCTTGCTAGGACAGGGGGCGAATTCCTATGGCTACACCTTC.

This rearrangement joins TRBV11-1 to TRBJ1-3; TRBD1 might be the D (5 bases). Between the trimmed V and J ends, which lost 5 bases and 0 bases, there was a span of 11 bases. CDR1 and CDR2 (germline): SGHAT, FQDESV (reference sequence). The CDR3 is made up of 15 amino acids. DNA for the CDR3: TGTGCCAGCAGCCGGAGGGGAAGCTCTGGAAACACCATATATTTT. Translated: CASSRRGSSGNTIYF.

The chain links TRBV28 to TRBJ2-1; 13 bases match TRBD2. The CDR3 sequence is 16 residues long. V shed 5 bases and J 5 bases; nucleotides not matched to a gene: 6. Looked up from germline, CDR1 is MDHEN and CDR2 is SYDVKM. CDR3 region: CASSVMGLAGNNEQFF. In nucleotides, the CDR3 is TGTGCCAGCAGTGTTATGGGACTAGCGGGGAACAATGAGCAGTTCTTC.

This chain uses TRBV7-8 with TRBJ2-7; 9 bases are shared with TRBD2. Trimming cost V 3 bases and J 5 bases; bases outside gene matches: 8. The germline V gene has CDR1 SGHVS and CDR2 FQNEAQ. The CDR3 covers 15 residues. Here the CDR3 DNA reads TGTGCCAGCAGCTTCATAAGACTAGCGGACCACGAGCAGTACTTC. Its translation is CASSFIRLADHEQYF.

The V and J genes are TRBV5-4 and TRBJ2-2, with TRBD2 matching 14 bases. V shed 4 bases and J 6 bases; nucleotides not matched to a gene: 8. The length of the CDR3 is 17 residues. Germline CDR1 and CDR2: SGHNT and YYREEE (reference sequence). In DNA form, the CDR3 reads TGTGCCAGCAGCCAGGACCCGGGACTAGCGGGAGCCGGGGAGCTGTTTTTT. Protein product: CASSQDPGLAGAGELFF. Variable domain in full (rest from reference TRBV5-4 and TRBJ2-2): ETGVTQSPTHLIKTRGQQVTLRCSSQSGHNTVSWYQQALGQGPQFIFQYYREEENGRGNFPPRFSGLQFPNYSSELNVNALELDDSALYLCASSQDPGLAGAGELFFGEGSRLTVL.

In the case of this clone: The identical CDR3 is also encoded by other nucleotide sequences in the sample. The rearrangement uses TRBV7-2 and TRBJ2-3; TRBD2 matches at 7 bases. V dropped 4 bases and J dropped 0; count of bases not matched to a gene: 4. Germline CDR1 SGHTA, CDR2 FQGNSA. This CDR3 is 15 amino acids long. The CDR3 reads CASSYRAGSTDTQYF. The DNA for the CDR3 is TGTGCCAGCAGCTACCGAGCGGGAAGCACAGATACGCAGTATTTT.

This sequence joins TRBV30 and TRBJ2-1, with 7 bases matching TRBD2. With 6 bases clipped from V and 0 bases from J, the junction kept 2 bases outside the gene matches. CDR3 length: 13 residues. CDR1 is GTSNPN and CDR2 is SVGIG in the germline V gene (reference sequence). CDR3 loop: CACSSGSYNEQFF. For the CDR3, the DNA is TGTGCCTGTTCTAGCGGCTCCTACAATGAGCAGTTCTTC. The whole variable domain, filled in from reference TRBV30 and TRBJ2-1, reads SQTIHQWPATLVQPVGSPLSLECTVEGTSNPNLYWYRQAAGRGLQLLFYSVGIGQISSEVPQNLSASRPQDRQFILSSKKLLLSDSGFYLCACSSGSYNEQFFGPGTRLTVL.